This T cell receptor (beta chain) was recorded in a study of T-cell memory formation after mild COVID-19. With respect to this clonotype: Its target is unknown.

The CDR3 contains 17 residues. In germline, CDR1 is MGHRA, CDR2 YSYEKL. Germline trimming cut 4 bases from V and 4 bases from J; bases unmatched to any gene: 11. Study-wide results and limits: Shrinking CD4+ clones resided mostly in CM and EM, and CD8+ ones in EMRA.

One entry per CDR3 protein, called by TCRdb with MiXCR from the 5' RACE reads. The sample comprises 170,000 or so distinct CDR3 sequences, about 20% of which are singletons, and under 30% rests with the top ten. This clonotype was sampled from an adult woman who had mild COVID-19 (a few samples of this study predate the infection). Cell type and time point are not known. This rearrangement joins TRBV4-1 to TRBJ2-3, with 10 bases fitting TRBD2. Sequenced input: PBMCs or a T cell subset sorted from them (not recorded which). Written as DNA, the CDR3 is TGCGCCAGCAGCCTCGTCGAGGCAAGCGGGGGGGCAGATACGCAGTATTTT. Protein sequence: CASSLVEASGGADTQYF.